One and the same sample provided the 3 T cell receptor beta chains below, sequenced in a study of neurological immune-mediated disorders. Each CDR3 protein gets one entry after TCRdb re-called the 5' RACE reads with MiXCR. The sample records 65,000 to 90,000 distinct CDR3 sequences, approximately 3.4% being singletons. Sequenced material: PBMCs. The receptor set was obtained from a woman between 50 and 59 years old with multiple sclerosis.

This clonotype was observed at least ten times. The chain is built from TRBV2 and TRBJ1-6, with TRBD1 identical over 7 bases. This CDR3 region has 18 residues. The V gene's germline CDR1 is SNHLY and CDR2 FYNNEI. Trimming cost V 0 bases and J 7 bases; bases outside gene matches: 12. CDR3 in amino acids: CASSEARGTVLLNSPLHF. The CDR3, as DNA: TGTGCCAGCAGTGAAGCGCGGGGGACAGTCCTCTTGAATTCACCCCTCCACTTT.

In this sample, this clonotype turned up many times. The V call is TRBV4-3, the J call TRBJ2-2; either TRBD1 or TRBD2 may supply D (5 bases each). V lost 3 bases to trimming and J lost 5 bases, with 10 bases between them. This CDR3 is built from 14 residues. Looked up from germline, CDR1 is LGHNA and CDR2 is YSLEER. The CDR3 DNA reads TGCGCCAGCAGCCATAGGGGAGCGACCGGGGAGCTGTTTTTT. Encoded protein: CASSHRGATGELFF.

The sample holds many counts of this clonotype. The chain carries TRBV18 and TRBJ2-3, with 10 bases aligning to TRBD1. Germline V gene lookup returns CDR1 KGHSH and CDR2 LQKENI. This CDR3 has 15 amino acids. The trim removed 6 bases at V and 4 bases at J, leaving 7 bases unmatched. This CDR3 reads CASSPGTGVPDTQYF. CDR3 in DNA: TGTGCCAGCTCCCCCGGGACAGGGGTCCCAGATACGCAGTATTTT.